This entry lists 8 T cell receptor beta chains sequenced from one sample in a study of OX40 agonist ivuxolimab in advanced cancers. Measured with immunoSEQ multiplex PCR; TCRdb has only the in-frame clones, and not every one. Of about 71,000 clones in the sample, around nine tenths were seen once. The source material was CD4+ or CD8+ T cells sorted from blood, sampled in a trial of the OX40 agonist ivuxolimab. Receptors originate from an adult with an advanced solid tumor such as melanoma, head and neck, liver or kidney cancer.

J is TRBJ2-7 and V is TRBV7-8; TRBD2 might be the D (6 bases). Trimming took off 3 bases at V and 1 base at J, with 10 bases between the two ends. This CDR3 region has 14 residues. Per the germline V gene, CDR1 is SGHVS and CDR2 is FQNEAQ. CDR3 sequence reads: CASSFRDFSYEQYF. The CDR3 region has the DNA TGTGCCAGCAGCTTCCGGGACTTTTCCTACGAGCAGTACTTC.

This chain links TRBV25-1 with TRBJ2-7; tentatively, D is TRBD1 (6 bases). The CDR3 has 14 amino acids. The V and J ends lost 5 bases and 3 bases respectively, with 14 bases between them. Looked up from germline, CDR1 is MGHDK and CDR2 is SYGVNS. The CDR3 coding sequence is TGTGCCAGCAGTACAAGACAGGACAACTACGAGCAGTACTTC. It encodes CASSTRQDNYEQYF.

V gene TRBV7-2 combines with J gene TRBJ1-5; D is undetermined. V dropped 3 bases and J dropped 4 bases, with 7 bases sitting between them. Germline V gene data show CDR1 as SGHTA and CDR2 as FQGNSA. This CDR3 has 13 residues. The CDR3 coding sequence is TGTGCCAGCAGCTTCACGGGGAATCAGCCCCAGCATTTT. It translates to CASSFTGNQPQHF.

This chain connects TRBV2 to TRBJ2-1, with TRBD2 matching over 12 bases. The CDR3 is 15 amino acids. V was clipped by 4 bases and J by 15 bases; unmatched bases: 13. Germline assignment: CDR1 SNHLY and CDR2 FYNNEI. The CDR3 bases are TGTGCCAGCAGTGGGGCTAGCGGGAGGGCCGAAGGACTGTTCTTC. Protein product: CASSGASGRAEGLFF.

The chain is built from TRBV11-2 and TRBJ1-5, with D perhaps matching TRBD1 (6 bases). CDR1 and CDR2 from the germline V gene are SGHAT and FQNNGV. Trimming cost V 5 bases and J 7 bases, with 12 bases left between them. The CDR3 loop spans 13 amino acids. The CDR3 nucleotides read TGTGCCAGCAGCCAGGGACACGGCCAGCCCCAGCATTTT. Its translation: CASSQGHGQPQHF.

The V and J genes are TRBV11-3 and TRBJ2-3; D is possibly TRBD1 (6 bases). The CDR3 length is 15 residues. Trimming pared 4 bases from V and 1 base from J, leaving 12 bases between. Germline V lookup: CDR1 SGHNT, CDR2 YENEEA. CDR3 loop: CASSSRGGGTDTQYF. The CDR3 nucleotides are TGTGCCAGCAGCTCCAGAGGGGGTGGCACAGATACGCAGTATTTT.

The J gene is TRBJ1-3, the V gene TRBV28; D gene ambiguous. CDR1 is MDHEN and CDR2 is SYDVKM in the germline V gene. The CDR3 totals 12 residues. V shed 8 bases and J shed 4 bases, with 9 bases lying between them. CDR3 in DNA: TGTGCCAGCGGACGGAACGGAAACACCATATATTTT. Residues: CASGRNGNTIYF.

The rearrangement links TRBV7-9 to TRBJ2-2; D may be TRBD2 (5 bases). The V and J ends lost 5 bases and 0 bases respectively, with 13 bases between them. CDR3 length: 16 amino acids. The germline V gene encodes CDR1 SEHNR and CDR2 FQNEAQ (reference sequence). The CDR3 sequence is CASSPLGAANTGELFF. CDR3 in DNA: TGTGCCAGCAGCCCCCTCGGAGCGGCGAACACCGGGGAGCTGTTTTTT.